Listed below are T cell receptor beta chains from one sample, sequenced in a study of blood T cell repertoires in COVID-19. Clones were read by immunoSEQ multiplex PCR, and TCRdb kept only the in-frame ones, dropping some. The sample has approximately 240,000 clones; less than 90% are singletons. Sequencing was carried out using peripheral blood. Receptors were obtained from a woman older than 75 with active or convalescent COVID-19. CDR3s include the opening cysteine and the closing phenylalanine or tryptophan. The order of the fields is J gene, clone size, V gene, D gene, CDR3 DNA, CDR3 protein. A D gene is named only where the DNA matches it firmly. Size values are once, few and many counts, or a class for expanded clones, and some rows have none.

J: TRBJ2-2; size: NA; V: TRBV5-8; D: TRBD1; DNA: TGTGCCAGCAGCGTCTCCTACGGGACAGGGATCGGGGAGCTGTTTTTT; CDR3: CASSVSYGTGIGELFF
J: TRBJ2-1; size: once; V: TRBV19; D: NA; DNA: TGTGCCAGTACTCCCGGAGGCAGAGGATCCAACAATGAGCAGTTCTTC; CDR3: CASTPGGRGSNNEQFF
J: TRBJ1-2; size: NA; V: TRBV2; D: NA; DNA: TGTGCCAGCAGGGGGGGGGCAGACTATGGCTACACCTTC; CDR3: CASRGGADYGYTF
J: TRBJ1-1; size: NA; V: TRBV7-2; D: NA; DNA: TGTGCCAGCAGCTTTGACAGTCTGAACACTGAAGCTTTCTTT; CDR3: CASSFDSLNTEAFF
J: TRBJ1-4; size: NA; V: TRBV5-1; D: TRBD1; DNA: TGCGCCAGCAGCCAGGGACAGGTTAATGAAAAACTGTTTTTT; CDR3: CASSQGQVNEKLFF
J: TRBJ1-1; size: NA; V: TRBV5-4; D: NA; DNA: TGTGCCACCTCACTGAAACGGGGGAACACTGAAGCTTTCTTT; CDR3: CATSLKRGNTEAFF
J: TRBJ1-5; size: once; V: TRBV6-6; D: TRBD1; DNA: TGTGCCAGCAGGGGACAGATCAATCAGCCCCAGCATTTT; CDR3: CASRGQINQPQHF
J: TRBJ2-7; size: NA; V: TRBV7-2; D: TRBD2; DNA: TGTGCCAGCAGCCCCAACCGGGGGGGTACCTACGAGCAGTACTTC; CDR3: CASSPNRGGTYEQYF
J: TRBJ1-2; size: NA; V: TRBV4-1; D: NA; DNA: TGCGCCAGCAGCCAAGAGGGCAGAGCCTATGGCTACACCTTC; CDR3: CASSQEGRAYGYTF
J: TRBJ2-2; size: NA; V: TRBV5-4; D: NA; DNA: TGTGCCAGCAGCTTGGTGGCAGGGAACACCGGGGAGCTGTTTTTT; CDR3: CASSLVAGNTGELFF
J: TRBJ2-5; size: NA; V: TRBV12-3/TRBV12-4; D: TRBD2; DNA: TGTGCCAGCAGTAGGACTAGTCAAGAGACCCAGTACTTC; CDR3: CASSRTSQETQYF
J: TRBJ2-3; size: NA; V: TRBV3-1/TRBV3-2; D: TRBD2; DNA: TGTGCCAGCAGCCAACGGGGGGGTCCCACAGATACGCAGTATTTT; CDR3: CASSQRGGPTDTQYF
J: TRBJ2-3; size: NA; V: TRBV6-2/TRBV6-3; D: TRBD2; DNA: TGTGCCAGCAGTTACGCCCCTACTAGCGGGAGGGCAACAGATACGCAGTATTTT; CDR3: CASSYAPTSGRATDTQYF
J: TRBJ1-3; size: NA; V: TRBV7-9; D: NA; DNA: TGTGCCAGCAGCTTAGCGACAGAAACTGGAAACACCATATATTTT; CDR3: CASSLATETGNTIYF
J: TRBJ2-3; size: NA; V: TRBV5-4; D: NA; DNA: TGTGCCAGCAGCTTGAGTAGCGGACCCACAGATACGCAGTATTTT; CDR3: CASSLSSGPTDTQYF
J: TRBJ1-4; size: NA; V: TRBV19; D: NA; DNA: TGTGCCAGTAGTACTTACTCGGGGAGGGGTGAAAAACTGTTTTTT; CDR3: CASSTYSGRGEKLFF
J: TRBJ2-2; size: NA; V: TRBV7-3; D: TRBD1; DNA: TGTGCCAGCAGCTCTAGGGGACAGGGGGCGCATCTAGGCGGGGAGCTGTTTTTT; CDR3: CASSSRGQGAHLGGELFF
J: TRBJ1-1; size: NA; V: TRBV5-1; D: NA; DNA: TGCGCCAGCAGTTCCCGGGAACTGAACACTGAAGCTTTCTTT; CDR3: CASSSRELNTEAFF
J: TRBJ2-1; size: NA; V: TRBV5-1; D: TRBD2; DNA: TGCGCCAGCAGCCCGATGTCGGGGCGGGGGGGCATGAATGAGCAGTTCTTC; CDR3: CASSPMSGRGGMNEQFF
J: TRBJ2-7; size: few; V: TRBV4-2; D: NA; DNA: TGTGCCAGCAGTCAGGCTGAGTCAGGGGATCCCTACGAGCAGTACTTC; CDR3: CASSQAESGDPYEQYF
J: TRBJ2-3; size: few; V: TRBV18; D: TRBD2; DNA: TGTGCCAGCTCGACTAGCGGGGGGGCCGGCACAGATACGCAGTATTTT; CDR3: CASSTSGGAGTDTQYF
J: TRBJ1-6; size: NA; V: TRBV27; D: NA; DNA: TGTGCCAGCAGTCGAGGGGGGGAATCCTCACCCCTCCACTTT; CDR3: CASSRGGESSPLHF
J: TRBJ1-1; size: NA; V: TRBV27; D: NA; DNA: TGTGCCAGCAGTTCACAGGGATTCATGAACACTGAAGCTTTCTTT; CDR3: CASSSQGFMNTEAFF
J: TRBJ2-2; size: NA; V: TRBV6-5; D: TRBD1; DNA: TGTGCCAGCAGTTACATGAACAGGGGCGGAACCGGGGAGCTGTTTTTT; CDR3: CASSYMNRGGTGELFF
J: TRBJ1-2; size: NA; V: TRBV12-3/TRBV12-4; D: NA; DNA: TGTGCCAGTAGTGGGGGGATTCGTCATGGCTACACCTTC; CDR3: CASSGGIRHGYTF
J: TRBJ1-4; size: NA; V: TRBV5-4; D: TRBD1; DNA: TGTGCCAGCAGCTTGGGACAGGGGGCAGTTAATGAAAAACTGTTTTTT; CDR3: CASSLGQGAVNEKLFF
J: TRBJ1-2; size: NA; V: TRBV9; D: NA; DNA: TGTGCCAGCAGTAGGGACAATTCATATGGCTACACCTTC; CDR3: CASSRDNSYGYTF
J: TRBJ2-5; size: NA; V: TRBV5-1; D: TRBD2; DNA: TGCGCCAGCAGCACAGGACTAGCGGGAGGTCAAGAGACCCAGTACTTC; CDR3: CASSTGLAGGQETQYF
J: TRBJ1-6; size: NA; V: TRBV4-3; D: NA; DNA: TGCGCCAGCAGCCAAAGTTATAGTGGACTTCATAATTCACCCCTCCACTTT; CDR3: CASSQSYSGLHNSPLHF
J: TRBJ2-7; size: NA; V: TRBV27; D: NA; DNA: TGTGCCAGCAGTTTGCGGCGGGGAGCCAGCTACGAGCAGTACTTC; CDR3: CASSLRRGASYEQYF
J: TRBJ2-5; size: NA; V: TRBV5-1; D: TRBD2; DNA: TGCGCCAGCAGCTTGAACGGCGGGGGGGCCAAAGAGACCCAGTACTTC; CDR3: CASSLNGGGAKETQYF
J: TRBJ1-2; size: NA; V: TRBV9; D: TRBD1; DNA: TGTGCCAGCAGCACCCACAGGGGAGACTATGGCTACACCTTC; CDR3: CASSTHRGDYGYTF
J: TRBJ1-2; size: few; V: TRBV18; D: NA; DNA: TGTGCCAGCTCACCAGTATTCCAGACTAACTATGGCTACACCTTC; CDR3: CASSPVFQTNYGYTF
J: TRBJ1-6; size: few; V: TRBV28; D: NA; DNA: TGTGCCAGCAGTGTCACAGGAACGACCTTGAATTCACCCCTCCACTTT; CDR3: CASSVTGTTLNSPLHF
J: TRBJ2-1; size: NA; V: TRBV11-2; D: TRBD1; DNA: TGTGCCAGCAGCAGCGACAGGGCCCCTTACAATGAGCAGTTCTTC; CDR3: CASSSDRAPYNEQFF
J: TRBJ1-5; size: NA; V: TRBV7-8; D: NA; DNA: TGTGCCAGCAGCTTAGTAAGGCCCCCGAGGAGGGAGCAGCCCCAGCATTTT; CDR3: CASSLVRPPRREQPQHF
J: TRBJ2-2; size: NA; V: TRBV5-4; D: NA; DNA: TGTGCCAGCAGCCCAGGTGGTTTGGGACTTTCCACCGGGGAGCTGTTTTTT; CDR3: CASSPGGLGLSTGELFF
J: TRBJ1-1; size: NA; V: TRBV5-1; D: NA; DNA: TGCGCCAGCAGCTTGGTCGGGGGGAACACTGAAGCTTTCTTT; CDR3: CASSLVGGNTEAFF
J: TRBJ2-5; size: NA; V: TRBV28; D: NA; DNA: TGTGCCAGCCTCGCGAGGGGGCGGGGGGAAGAGACCCAGTACTTC; CDR3: CASLARGRGEETQYF
J: TRBJ2-5; size: NA; V: TRBV3-1/TRBV3-2; D: TRBD2; DNA: TGTGCCAGCAGACCTAGCGGGGGGGCGGCCCAGTACTTC; CDR3: CASRPSGGAAQYF
J: TRBJ1-3; size: few; V: TRBV2; D: TRBD1; DNA: TGTGCCAGCAGGAGGACAGGGGGGATCTCTGGAAACACCATATATTTT; CDR3: CASRRTGGISGNTIYF
J: TRBJ2-5; size: NA; V: TRBV5-4; D: NA; DNA: TGTGCCAGCAGCTTACCCAGGGAGACCCAGTACTTC; CDR3: CASSLPRETQYF
J: TRBJ2-2; size: NA; V: TRBV7-9; D: NA; DNA: TGTGCCAGCGCAGGAGGGACCAACACCGGGGAGCTGTTTTTT; CDR3: CASAGGTNTGELFF
J: TRBJ1-5; size: NA; V: TRBV6-5; D: NA; DNA: TGTGCCAGCACTTCGGTACCGAATAGCAATCAGCCCCAGCATTTT; CDR3: CASTSVPNSNQPQHF
J: TRBJ2-5; size: once; V: TRBV18; D: NA; DNA: TGTGCCAGCTCACCGAGGGTGGGGATCCAAGAGACCCAGTACTTC; CDR3: CASSPRVGIQETQYF
J: TRBJ2-7; size: once; V: TRBV12-5; D: NA; DNA: TGTGCTAGTGGTTTCGCAGGGGCCGGACCCAACTCCTACGAGCAGTACTTC; CDR3: CASGFAGAGPNSYEQYF